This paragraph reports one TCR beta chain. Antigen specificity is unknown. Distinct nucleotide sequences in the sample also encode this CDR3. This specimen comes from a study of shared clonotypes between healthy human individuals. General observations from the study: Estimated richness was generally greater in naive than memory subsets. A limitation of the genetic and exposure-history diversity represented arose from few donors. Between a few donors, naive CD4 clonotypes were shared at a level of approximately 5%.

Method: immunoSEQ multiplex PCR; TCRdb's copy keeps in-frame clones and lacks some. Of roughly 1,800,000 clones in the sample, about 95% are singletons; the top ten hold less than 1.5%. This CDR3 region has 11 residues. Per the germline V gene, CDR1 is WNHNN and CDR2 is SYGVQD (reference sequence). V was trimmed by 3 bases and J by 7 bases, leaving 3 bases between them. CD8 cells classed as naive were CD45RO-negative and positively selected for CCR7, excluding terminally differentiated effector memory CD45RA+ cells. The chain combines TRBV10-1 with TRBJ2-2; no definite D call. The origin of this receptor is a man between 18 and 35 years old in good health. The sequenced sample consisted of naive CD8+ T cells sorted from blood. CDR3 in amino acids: CASSDGGELFF. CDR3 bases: TGCGCCAGCAGTGACGGCGGGGAGCTGTTTTTT.